This T cell receptor (beta chain) was sequenced in a study of blood T cell repertoires in COVID-19. The overall study: Donors in the United States, Italy and Spain gave samples during acute or convalescent COVID-19. T cells, B-cell-depleted T cells, or PBMCs supplied cDNA or gDNA.

Germline CDR1 is SGHDN and CDR2 is FVKESK. CDR3 size: 13 residues. Trimming removed 1 base from V and 8 bases from J; junction bases left unmatched: 4. Original handling: Reference gene primer amplification in the assay estimated nucleated cell counts. Profiled with immunoSEQ multiplex PCR; TCRdb holds only in-frame clones, not every one. V and J calls and clone size are those listed in that table; D and trimming were worked out from the DNA. The sample lists some 300,000 clones; less than 90% were seen once. The Seattle patients joined while their infection was active and were tracked longitudinally afterward.

This sequence joins TRBV14 and TRBJ1-1; 7 bases fit TRBD1. The receptor comes from a woman in her 70s with COVID-19, enrolled during active disease. Material: peripheral blood. CDR3 region: CASSQGSTGEAFF. As DNA, the CDR3 is TGTGCCAGCAGCCAAGGCTCGACAGGGGAAGCTTTCTTT.